This entry lists 11 T cell receptor beta chains sequenced from one sample in a study of T-cell memory formation after mild COVID-19. Via MiXCR, TCRdb re-called the 5' RACE reads, giving one row per CDR3 protein. In the table there are a few hundred thousand distinct CDR3 sequences, more than 20% of which are singletons. Source material: PBMCs or a T cell subset sorted from them (not recorded which). Receptors originate from a man aged 18-30 years who had mild COVID-19 (a few samples of this study predate the infection). Cell type and time point are not known.

This clonotype appeared a few times. The chain links TRBV5-5 to TRBJ2-3; D remains unclear. Between the trimmed V and J ends, which lost 5 bases and 6 bases, there was a span of 10 bases. Looked up from germline, CDR1 is SGHKS and CDR2 is YYEKEE (reference sequence). The CDR3 totals 12 residues. The DNA for the CDR3 is TGTGCCAGCAGAAAGCAAATGGATACGCAGTATTTT. Protein sequence: CASRKQMDTQYF.

This sequence joins TRBV7-2 and TRBJ2-7, with a possible D match to TRBD1 (6 bases). In germline, CDR1 is SGHTA, CDR2 FQGNSA. This CDR3 comprises 15 residues. Trimming cost V 4 bases and J 0 bases, with 13 bases left between them. CDR3 bases: TGTGCCAGCAGCTCTTGGACAGCCCCCTCCTACGAGCAGTACTTC. It yields the protein CASSSWTAPSYEQYF. The complete variable domain, with remaining parts taken from reference TRBV7-2 and TRBJ2-7, reads GAGVSQSPSNKVTEKGKDVELRCDPISGHTALYWYRQSLGQGLEFLIYFQGNSAPDKSGLPSDRFSAERTGGSVSTLTIQRTQQEDSAVYLCASSSWTAPSYEQYFGPGTRLTVT.

The rearrangement uses TRBV29-1 and TRBJ2-1; either TRBD1 or TRBD2 may supply D (6 bases each). The CDR3 has 12 residues. V was shortened by 6 bases and J by 6 bases, with 12 bases between the two germline ends. In germline, CDR1 is SQVTM, CDR2 ANQGSEA. The CDR3 spells CSVGGWSNEQFF. CDR3 DNA: TGCAGCGTCGGGGGCTGGTCCAATGAGCAGTTCTTC.

This clonotype was seen a handful of times. The germline gene is not matched at one end of the junction; a read error may be the cause. The chain recombines TRBV29-1 with TRBJ1-1; no definite D call. The CDR3 sequence is 11 residues long. Looked up from germline, CDR1 is SQVTM and CDR2 is ANQGSEA. Written as DNA, the CDR3 is TGCAGCGTCGAAGCGGGCACTGAAGCTTTCTTT. Protein product: CSVEAGTEAFF. Drawing the rest from reference TRBV29-1 and TRBJ1-1, the complete variable domain is SAVISQKPSRDICQRGTSLTIQCQVDSQVTMMFWYRQQPGQSLTLIATANQGSEATYESGFVIDKFPISRPNLTFSTLTVSNMSPEDSSIYLCSVEAGTEAFFGQGTRLTVV.

This clonotype came up a few times. The V gene is TRBV3-2, the J gene TRBJ1-3. TRBV3-2 is flagged as a pseudogene. The CDR3 spans 16 residues. The CDR3 sequence is CASSPWSITTLETPYF. CDR3 nucleotides: TGTGCCAGCAGCCCGTGGTCAATCACCACTCTGGAAACACCATATTTT.

The sample holds a few counts of this clonotype. The chain carries TRBV5-6 and TRBJ1-1, with D unclear. Trimming took 2 bases from V and 7 from J, leaving 9 bases between them. Per germline, CDR1 SGHDT and CDR2 YYEEEE. The CDR3 is 12 amino acids. The CDR3 spells CASSLGLDEAFF. The CDR3 nucleotides read TGTGCCAGCAGCTTAGGTCTGGATGAAGCTTTCTTT.

As concerns this clonotype: At one end, the junction sequence differs from germline, possibly due to a read error. This chain connects TRBV7-7 to TRBJ1-5, with D hard to call. The length of the CDR3 is 13 residues. Per the germline V gene, CDR1 is SSHAT and CDR2 is FNYEAQ (reference sequence). This CDR3 is CASSRSVGQPQHF. The CDR3, as DNA: TGTGCTAGCAGCCGATCAGTGGGACAGCCCCAGCATTTT.

The chain carries TRBV6-6 and TRBJ1-2; 7 bases map to TRBD1. Trimming took 5 bases from V and 3 from J; bases not matched to a gene: 3. The germline CDR1 and CDR2 sequences are MNHNY and SVGAGI (reference sequence). This CDR3 spans 13 amino acids. CDR3 residues: CASSRTGHYGYTF. The CDR3 DNA follows: TGTGCCAGCAGTCGGACAGGCCACTATGGCTACACCTTC.

Points on this clonotype: One end of the junction does not line up with germline, which may come from a read error. The chain employs TRBV12-3 or TRBV12-4 and TRBJ2-7; D remains unclear. CDR3 length equals 14 residues. CDR3: CARSFGVSSYEQYF. CDR3 nucleotides: TGTGCCAGAAGTTTCGGCGTCAGCTCCTACGAGCAGTACTTC.

This clonotype has only a few counts. The chain has TRBV5-1 and TRBJ2-4; D may be TRBD2 (6 bases). Germline values: CDR1 SGHRS, CDR2 YFSETQ. The CDR3 covers 16 residues. Trimming cost V 4 bases and J 0 bases, with 14 bases left between them. Here the CDR3 reads CASSPARGLAKNIQYF. The CDR3 nucleotides are TGCGCCAGCAGCCCTGCGAGGGGACTAGCCAAAAACATTCAGTACTTC.

This chain links TRBV7-9 with TRBJ1-1; no clear D. This CDR3 is built from 14 residues. Germline lookup yields CDR1 SEHNR and CDR2 FQNEAQ (reference sequence). Trimming stripped 3 bases from V and 6 bases from J, with 14 bases between. The CDR3 sequence is CASSLRGRMAEAFF. CDR3 nucleotide sequence: TGTGCCAGCAGCTTGCGGGGTCGTATGGCTGAAGCTTTCTTT.